The clone carrying this T cell receptor beta chain was seen only a few times. This sample is drawn from a study of blood T cell repertoires in COVID-19. Study summary: There were acute and convalescent COVID-19 samples, and they came from the United States, Italy and Spain. Sample material is recorded as cDNA or gDNA derived from T cells, B-cell-depleted T cells, or PBMCs.

In the study's own analysis: Nucleated cell number was recorded as an estimate derived from reference gene primer amplification. The protocol was immunoSEQ multiplex PCR, while the TCRdb copy is restricted to in-frame clones and leaves out a portion. V and J calls and clone size are copied from that table; D and trimming were computed from the DNA. Found here are roughly 84,000 clones, about 79% of them singletons; the top ten hold about 4.2%. V lost 3 bases to trimming and J lost 4 bases, with 10 bases between them. CDR3 length equals 14 residues. Per germline, CDR1 MNHNS and CDR2 SASEGT. This rearrangement joins TRBV6-1 to TRBJ1-5; perhaps TRBD1 as D (5 bases). The source material was peripheral blood. The TCR sequence derives from a woman aged 45 to 65 with acute or convalescent COVID-19. CDR3 bases: TGTGCCAGCAGTGACGGCAGGGTGAATCAGCCCCAGCATTTT. Protein sequence: CASSDGRVNQPQHF.